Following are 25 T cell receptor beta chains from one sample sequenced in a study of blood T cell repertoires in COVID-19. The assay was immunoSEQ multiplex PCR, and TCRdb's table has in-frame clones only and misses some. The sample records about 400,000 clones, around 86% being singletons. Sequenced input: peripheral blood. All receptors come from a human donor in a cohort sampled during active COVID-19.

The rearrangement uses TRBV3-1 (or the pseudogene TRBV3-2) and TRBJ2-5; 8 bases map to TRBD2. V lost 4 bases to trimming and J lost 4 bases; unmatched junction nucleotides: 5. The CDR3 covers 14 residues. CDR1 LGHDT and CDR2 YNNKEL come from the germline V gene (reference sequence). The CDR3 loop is CASSLGAGGETQYF. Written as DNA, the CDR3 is TGTGCCAGCAGCCTGGGGGCGGGAGGAGAGACCCAGTACTTC.

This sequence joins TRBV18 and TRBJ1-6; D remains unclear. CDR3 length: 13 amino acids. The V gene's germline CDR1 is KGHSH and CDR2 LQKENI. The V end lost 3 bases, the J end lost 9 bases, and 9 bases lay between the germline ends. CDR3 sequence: CASSPREISPLHF. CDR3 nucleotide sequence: TGTGCCAGCTCACCGCGTGAAATTTCACCCCTCCACTTT. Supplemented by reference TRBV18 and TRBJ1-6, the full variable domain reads NAGVMQNPRHLVRRRGQEARLRCSPMKGHSHVYWYRQLPEEGLKFMVYLQKENIIDESGMPKERFSAEFPKEGPSILRIQQVVRGDSAAYFCASSPREISPLHFGNGTRLTVT.

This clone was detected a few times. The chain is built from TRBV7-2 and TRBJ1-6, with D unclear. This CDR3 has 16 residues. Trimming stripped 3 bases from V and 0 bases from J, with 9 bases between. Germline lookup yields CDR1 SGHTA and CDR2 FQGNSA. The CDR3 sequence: CASSFLGSSYNSPLHF. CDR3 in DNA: TGTGCCAGCAGCTTCCTAGGGAGCTCCTATAATTCACCCCTCCACTTT. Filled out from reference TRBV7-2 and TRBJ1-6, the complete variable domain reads GAGVSQSPSNKVTEKGKDVELRCDPISGHTALYWYRQSLGQGLEFLIYFQGNSAPDKSGLPSDRFSAERTGGSVSTLTIQRTQQEDSAVYLCASSFLGSSYNSPLHFGNGTRLTVT.

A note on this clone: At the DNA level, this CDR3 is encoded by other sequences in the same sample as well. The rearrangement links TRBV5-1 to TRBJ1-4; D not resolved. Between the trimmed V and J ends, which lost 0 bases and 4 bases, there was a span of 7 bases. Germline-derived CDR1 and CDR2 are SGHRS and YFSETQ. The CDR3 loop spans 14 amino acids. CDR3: CASSLGQNNEKLFF. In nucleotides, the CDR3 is TGCGCCAGCAGCTTGGGGCAGAATAATGAAAAACTGTTTTTT.

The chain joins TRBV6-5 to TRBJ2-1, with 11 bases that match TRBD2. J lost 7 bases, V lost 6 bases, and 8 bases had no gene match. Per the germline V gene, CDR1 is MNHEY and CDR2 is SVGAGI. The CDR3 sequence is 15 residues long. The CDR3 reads CASRLAGERGNEQFF. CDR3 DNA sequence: TGTGCCAGCAGACTAGCGGGGGAAAGAGGGAATGAGCAGTTCTTC.

CDR3 coding DNA: TGTGCCAGCAGCCGCCCGGGGGAAGAGACCCAGTACTTC. Protein sequence: CASSRPGEETQYF. V gene TRBV11-2 combines with J gene TRBJ2-5, with D possibly TRBD2 on 6 matching bases. The CDR3 has 13 residues. Per germline, CDR1 SGHAT and CDR2 FQNNGV. Deletions cut 5 bases from V and 3 bases from J, with 10 bases between.

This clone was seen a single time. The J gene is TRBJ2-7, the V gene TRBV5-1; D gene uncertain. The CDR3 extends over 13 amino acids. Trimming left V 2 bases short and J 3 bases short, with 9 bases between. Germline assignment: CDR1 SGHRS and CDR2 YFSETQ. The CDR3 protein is CASSFNSNYEQYF. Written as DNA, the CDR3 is TGCGCCAGCAGCTTTAATTCTAACTACGAGCAGTACTTC.

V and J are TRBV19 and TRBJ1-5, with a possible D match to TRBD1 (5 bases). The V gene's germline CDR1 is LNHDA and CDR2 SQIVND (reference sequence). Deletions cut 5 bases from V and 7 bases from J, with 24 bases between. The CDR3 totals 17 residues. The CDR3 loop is CASSPHPNQRGLQPQHF. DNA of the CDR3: TGTGCCAGTAGTCCCCATCCGAATCAGCGGGGGTTGCAGCCCCAGCATTTT.

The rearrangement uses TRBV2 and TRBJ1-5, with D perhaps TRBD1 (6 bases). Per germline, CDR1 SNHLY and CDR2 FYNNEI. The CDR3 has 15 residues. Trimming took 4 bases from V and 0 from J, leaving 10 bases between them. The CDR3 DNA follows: TGTGCCAGCAGTGTCTCGGACAGTAGCAATCAGCCCCAGCATTTT. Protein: CASSVSDSSNQPQHF.

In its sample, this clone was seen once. CDR3 sequence reads: CASSSRQAFYNEQFF. The CDR3 DNA follows: TGTGCCAGCAGTTCCCGACAGGCATTCTACAATGAGCAGTTCTTC. V and J are TRBV6-6 and TRBJ2-1, with a tentative D call TRBD1 (6 bases). CDR1 and CDR2 from the germline V gene are MNHNY and SVGAGI (reference sequence). The CDR3 extends over 15 amino acids. V lost 4 bases to trimming and J lost 3 bases, with 13 bases between them.

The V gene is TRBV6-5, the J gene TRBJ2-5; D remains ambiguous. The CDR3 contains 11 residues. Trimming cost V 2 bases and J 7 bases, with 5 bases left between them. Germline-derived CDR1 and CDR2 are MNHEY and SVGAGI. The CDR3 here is CASSYLGTQYF. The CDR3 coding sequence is TGTGCCAGCAGTTACCTAGGGACCCAGTACTTC.

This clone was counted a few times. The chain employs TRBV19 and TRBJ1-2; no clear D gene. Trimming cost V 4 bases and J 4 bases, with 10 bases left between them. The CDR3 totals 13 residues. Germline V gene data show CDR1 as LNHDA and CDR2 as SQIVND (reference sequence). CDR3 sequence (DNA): TGTGCCAGTAGTAGACGACGGAGCTATGGCTACACCTTC. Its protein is CASSRRRSYGYTF.

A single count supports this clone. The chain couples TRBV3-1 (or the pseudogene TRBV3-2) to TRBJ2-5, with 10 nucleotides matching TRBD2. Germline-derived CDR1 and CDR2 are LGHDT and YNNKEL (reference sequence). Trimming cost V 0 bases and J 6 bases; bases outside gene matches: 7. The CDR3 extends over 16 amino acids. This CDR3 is CASSQESGGAAKTQYF. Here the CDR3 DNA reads TGTGCCAGCAGCCAAGAAAGCGGGGGGGCCGCGAAGACCCAGTACTTC.

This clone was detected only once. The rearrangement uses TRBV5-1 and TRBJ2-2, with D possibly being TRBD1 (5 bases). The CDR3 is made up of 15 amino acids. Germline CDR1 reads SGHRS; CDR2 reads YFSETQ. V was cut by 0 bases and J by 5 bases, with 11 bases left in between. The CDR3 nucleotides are TGCGCCAGCAGCTTGGCAACCTCAGGGACCGGGGAGCTGTTTTTT. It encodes CASSLATSGTGELFF. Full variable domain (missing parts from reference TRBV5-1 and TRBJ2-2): KAGVTQTPRYLIKTRGQQVTLSCSPISGHRSVSWYQQTPGQGLQFLFEYFSETQRNKGNFPGRFSGRQFSNSRSEMNVSTLELGDSALYLCASSLATSGTGELFFGEGSRLTVL.

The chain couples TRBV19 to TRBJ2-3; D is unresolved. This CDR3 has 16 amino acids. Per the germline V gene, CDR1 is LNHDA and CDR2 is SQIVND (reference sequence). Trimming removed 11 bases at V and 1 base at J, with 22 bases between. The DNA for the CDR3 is TGTGCCTCCTCCCCGGAGCGAGATTGGGGCACAGATACGCAGTATTTT. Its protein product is CASSPERDWGTDTQYF. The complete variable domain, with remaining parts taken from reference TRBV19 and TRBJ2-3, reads DGGITQSPKYLFRKEGQNVTLSCEQNLNHDAMYWYRQDPGQGLRLIYYSQIVNDFQKGDIAEGYSVSREKKESFPLTVTSAQKNPTAFYLCASSPERDWGTDTQYFGPGTRLTVL.

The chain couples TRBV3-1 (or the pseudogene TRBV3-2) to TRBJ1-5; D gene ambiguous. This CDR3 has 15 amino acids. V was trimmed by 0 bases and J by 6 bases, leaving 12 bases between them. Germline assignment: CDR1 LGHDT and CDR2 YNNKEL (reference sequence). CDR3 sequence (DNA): TGTGCCAGCAGCCAAGACTTTGGGGAGAGTCAGCCCCAGCATTTT. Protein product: CASSQDFGESQPQHF.

For the CDR3, the DNA is TGTGCCAGTAGTATAGATATTTATCAGGGCAGCAATCAGCCCCAGCATTTT. Translating it yields CASSIDIYQGSNQPQHF. V is TRBV19 and J is TRBJ1-5; D perhaps matches TRBD1 (5 bases). The CDR3 consists of 17 residues. Between the trimmed V and J ends, which lost 0 bases and 1 base, there was a span of 13 bases. Germline CDR1 reads LNHDA; CDR2 reads SQIVND (reference sequence).

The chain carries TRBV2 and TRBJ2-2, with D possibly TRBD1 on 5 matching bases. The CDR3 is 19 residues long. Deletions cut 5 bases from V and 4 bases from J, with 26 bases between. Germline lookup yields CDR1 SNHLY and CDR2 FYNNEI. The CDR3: CASSPPGPDRCVGTGELFF. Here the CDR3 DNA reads TGTGCCAGCAGTCCCCCAGGGCCAGATCGCTGTGTAGGCACCGGGGAGCTGTTTTTT.

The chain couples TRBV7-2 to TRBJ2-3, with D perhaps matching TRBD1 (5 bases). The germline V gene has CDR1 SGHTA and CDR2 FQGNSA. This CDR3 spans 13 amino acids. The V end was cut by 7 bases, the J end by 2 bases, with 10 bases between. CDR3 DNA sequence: TGTGCCAGCAAAACCAGGGACACAGATACGCAGTATTTT. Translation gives CASKTRDTDTQYF. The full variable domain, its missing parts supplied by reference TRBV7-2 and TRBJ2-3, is GAGVSQSPSNKVTEKGKDVELRCDPISGHTALYWYRQSLGQGLEFLIYFQGNSAPDKSGLPSDRFSAERTGGSVSTLTIQRTQQEDSAVYLCASKTRDTDTQYFGPGTRLTVL.

The CDR3 DNA reads TGTGCCAGTAGTTCTCAAACGGGATTCTCTGGAAACACCATATATTTT. This translates into CASSSQTGFSGNTIYF. This sequence joins TRBV19 and TRBJ1-3; no clear D gene. Trimming removed 5 bases from V and 0 bases from J, with 14 bases in between. The CDR3 has 16 residues. Germline V gives CDR1 LNHDA, CDR2 SQIVND (reference sequence).

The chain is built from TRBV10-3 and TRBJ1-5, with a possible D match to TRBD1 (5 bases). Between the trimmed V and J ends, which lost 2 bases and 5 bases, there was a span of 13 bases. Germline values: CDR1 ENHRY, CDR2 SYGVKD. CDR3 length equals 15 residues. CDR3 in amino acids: CAISEGGGQYQPQHF. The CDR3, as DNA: TGTGCCATCAGTGAGGGGGGAGGTCAATATCAGCCCCAGCATTTT.

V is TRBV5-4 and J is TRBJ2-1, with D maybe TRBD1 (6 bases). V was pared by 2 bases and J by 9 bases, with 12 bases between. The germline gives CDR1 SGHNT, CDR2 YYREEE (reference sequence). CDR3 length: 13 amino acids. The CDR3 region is CASSLPTGPEQFF. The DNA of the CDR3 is TGTGCCAGCAGCTTACCGACAGGCCCTGAGCAGTTCTTC. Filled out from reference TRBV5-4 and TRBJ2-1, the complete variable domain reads ETGVTQSPTHLIKTRGQQVTLRCSSQSGHNTVSWYQQALGQGPQFIFQYYREEENGRGNFPPRFSGLQFPNYSSELNVNALELDDSALYLCASSLPTGPEQFFGPGTRLTVL.

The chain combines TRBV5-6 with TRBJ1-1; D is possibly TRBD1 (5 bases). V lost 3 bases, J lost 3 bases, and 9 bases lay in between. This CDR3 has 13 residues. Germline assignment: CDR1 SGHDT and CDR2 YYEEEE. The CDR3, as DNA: TGTGCCAGCAGCTCAGGGTCCCACACTGAAGCTTTCTTT. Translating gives CASSSGSHTEAFF.

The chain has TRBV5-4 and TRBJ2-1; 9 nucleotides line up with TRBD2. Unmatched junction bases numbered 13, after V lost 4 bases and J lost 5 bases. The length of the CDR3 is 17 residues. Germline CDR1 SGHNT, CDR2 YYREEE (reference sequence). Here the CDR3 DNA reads TGTGCCAGCAGCCCCAGTAGCGGGAGAAGTGGGAACAATGAGCAGTTCTTC. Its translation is CASSPSSGRSGNNEQFF.

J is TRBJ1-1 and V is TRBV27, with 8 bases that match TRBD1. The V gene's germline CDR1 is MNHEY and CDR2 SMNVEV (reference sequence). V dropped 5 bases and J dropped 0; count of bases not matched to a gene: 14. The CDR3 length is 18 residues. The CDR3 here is CASSRHPPTGDLNTEAFF. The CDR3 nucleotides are TGTGCCAGCAGTCGCCACCCACCGACAGGGGACTTGAACACTGAAGCTTTCTTT.